The sequence of this T cell receptor (beta chain) was determined in a study of spatial heterogeneity in lung cancer. At the level of the study: More than 9.5 raw reads, on average, carried each unique TCR and UMI combination.

Study-level results: At resection, ubiquitous expanded tumor TCRs appeared in blood more than at follow-up.

TCR cDNA molecules each carried a unique molecular identifier. TCRdb reanalysed the 5' RACE reads using MiXCR and keeps one entry per CDR3 protein. Counted here are approximately 7,800 distinct CDR3 sequences, 7.5% to 10% occurring once; the ten biggest clones make up roughly 44%. Regarding this clonotype: Its target is unknown. This beta chain slipped into a library made for alpha chains as a stray read, so its size is not meaningful.

As to time point: sample taken at primary tumor resection. Whole RNA was taken from tumor, nontumor lung or frozen PBMC; it was then sequenced unsorted. Sequencing used PBMCs, obtained at surgery. The receptor comes from a male donor with early-stage non-small cell lung cancer.

The CDR3 reads CSASSSGSIGKNIQYF. In DNA form, the CDR3 reads TGCAGTGCCTCCAGCAGCGGGAGTATTGGCAAAAACATTCAGTACTTC. This chain links TRBV20-1 with TRBJ2-4; 8 nucleotides align to TRBD2. The V gene's germline CDR1 is DFQATT and CDR2 SNEGSKA (reference sequence). The CDR3 runs 16 residues. V shed 6 bases, J shed 3 bases, and the junction held 13 bases outside the gene matches.